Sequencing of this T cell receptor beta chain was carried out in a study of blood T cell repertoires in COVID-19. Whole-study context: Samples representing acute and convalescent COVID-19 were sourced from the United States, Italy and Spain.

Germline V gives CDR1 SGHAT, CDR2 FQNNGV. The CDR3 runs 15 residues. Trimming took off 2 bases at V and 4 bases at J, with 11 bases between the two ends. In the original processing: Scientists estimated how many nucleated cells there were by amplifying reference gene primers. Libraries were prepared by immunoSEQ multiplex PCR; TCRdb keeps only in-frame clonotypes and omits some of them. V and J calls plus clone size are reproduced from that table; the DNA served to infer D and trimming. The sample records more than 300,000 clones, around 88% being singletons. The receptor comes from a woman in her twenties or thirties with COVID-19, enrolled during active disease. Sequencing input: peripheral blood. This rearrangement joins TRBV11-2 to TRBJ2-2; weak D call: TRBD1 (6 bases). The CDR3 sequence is CASSLMAGVTGELFF. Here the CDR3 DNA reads TGTGCCAGCAGCTTAATGGCAGGGGTCACCGGGGAGCTGTTTTTT.